Listed below are T cell receptor beta chains from one sample, sequenced in a study of identical twins. TCRdb processed the 5' RACE reads anew with MiXCR; each CDR3 protein has one entry. Of fewer than 250,000 distinct CDR3 sequences detected, roughly 7.5% appear once; the ten largest clones hold around 5%. The same data also went into a second study, on yellow fever vaccine responses in identical twins.

The sample taken for sequencing was CD8+ T cells sorted from blood. All receptors come from a woman under 30 in good health. CDR3s include the opening cysteine and the closing phenylalanine or tryptophan. D genes are given only for firm matches. Only some rows state a clone size, as once, few, many or a class for expanded clones.

V gene,D gene,J gene,clone size,CDR3 protein,CDR3 DNA
TRBV20-1,-,TRBJ2-2,few,CSARAGLTGELFF,TGCAGTGCTAGAGCGGGACTCACCGGGGAGCTGTTTTTT
TRBV12-3/TRBV12-4,TRBD2,TRBJ2-1,-,CASTPGLAIYNEQFF,TGTGCCAGCACACCGGGACTAGCGATCTACAATGAGCAGTTCTTC
TRBV6-2/TRBV6-3,-,TRBJ2-2,-,CASSLGGLREQFRGPTGELFF,TGTGCCAGCAGCCTAGGGGGCCTTAGGGAACAATTTCGGGGGCCGACCGGGGAGCTGTTTTTT
TRBV24-1,TRBD2,TRBJ2-1,many,CATSGLAGYNEQFF,TGTGCCACCAGTGGGCTAGCGGGCTACAATGAGCAGTTCTTC
TRBV20-1,-,TRBJ1-4,-,CSALRQDDSTNEKLFF,TGCAGTGCTCTCCGACAGGATGATTCAACTAATGAAAAACTGTTTTTT
TRBV2,-,TRBJ1-1,once,CASSETPEAFF,TGTGCCAGCAGTGAAACCCCTGAAGCTTTCTTT
TRBV14,-,TRBJ1-1,-,CASSQIPPVGTEAFF,TGTGCCAGCAGCCAAATCCCCCCCGTGGGCACTGAAGCTTTCTTT
TRBV7-9,TRBD1,TRBJ2-7,few,CASSRTGAAVGDYEQYF,TGTGCCAGCAGCCGTACAGGGGCCGCCGTGGGAGACTACGAGCAGTACTTC
TRBV7-9,-,TRBJ1-1,many,CASSLGGGRTEAFF,TGTGCCAGCAGCTTAGGTGGGGGGCGGACTGAAGCTTTCTTT
TRBV20-1,TRBD2,TRBJ2-1,few,CSAISGRDNEQFF,TGCAGTGCTATTAGCGGGAGGGACAATGAGCAGTTCTTC
TRBV11-2,-,TRBJ1-1,many,CASSLALSTEAFF,TGTGCCAGCAGCTTAGCACTTTCCACTGAAGCTTTCTTT
TRBV6-1,-,TRBJ1-1,many,CASSPGLNTEAFF,TGTGCCAGCAGCCCAGGGTTGAATACTGAAGCTTTCTTT
TRBV2,TRBD2,TRBJ2-3,-,CASRPERGTTNTQYF,TGTGCCAGCAGACCCGAGCGGGGGACAACTAATACGCAGTATTTT
TRBV3-1,-,TRBJ2-7,-,CASSQTGTPNHEQYF,TGTGCCAGCAGCCAAACCGGGACTCCGAACCACGAGCAGTACTTC
TRBV3-1,-,TRBJ2-1,few,CASSQGPEQFF,TGTGCCAGCAGCCAAGGCCCAGAGCAGTTCTTC
TRBV28,TRBD2,TRBJ2-1,few,CASSPELAGRSYNEQFF,TGTGCCAGCAGTCCTGAACTAGCGGGCCGCTCCTACAATGAGCAGTTCTTC
TRBV10-2,TRBD2,TRBJ2-3,-,CASSEPTLAGGPGDTQYF,TGCGCCAGCAGTGAGCCCACCTTAGCGGGAGGGCCGGGAGATACGCAGTATTTT
TRBV5-6,TRBD1,TRBJ1-3,-,CASSLGRDRAGNTIYF,TGTGCCAGCAGCTTGGGCCGGGACAGGGCTGGAAACACCATATATTTT
TRBV3-1,-,TRBJ2-5,-,CASRPHRSQSQETQYF,TGTGCCAGCAGGCCTCACAGGAGCCAATCCCAAGAGACCCAGTACTTC
TRBV20-1,-,TRBJ1-1,-,CSAREAEAFF,TGCAGTGCTCGGGAGGCTGAAGCTTTCTTT
TRBV2,-,TRBJ2-4,many,CASSETKAVQYF,TGTGCCAGCAGTGAAACCAAGGCGGTTCAGTACTTC
TRBV12-3/TRBV12-4,-,TRBJ1-5,few,CASNLGSNQPQHF,TGTGCCAGCAATTTGGGTAGCAATCAGCCCCAGCATTTT
TRBV3-1,-,TRBJ2-2,many,CASSPLFTGELFF,TGTGCCAGCAGCCCACTGTTCACCGGGGAGCTGTTTTTT
TRBV7-2,-,TRBJ2-3,many,CASSFLGGPYTDTQYF,TGTGCCAGCAGCTTTCTTGGGGGGCCGTACACAGATACGCAGTATTTT
TRBV9,-,TRBJ1-2,-,CASSVEGSALYGYTF,TGTGCCAGCAGCGTAGAAGGGTCGGCCCTCTATGGCTACACCTTC
TRBV7-9,TRBD1,TRBJ1-1,many,CASSLKQGKEAEAFF,TGTGCCAGCAGCTTAAAACAGGGGAAGGAAGCTGAAGCTTTCTTT
TRBV28,TRBD1,TRBJ2-3,many,CASSTPGQGATDTQYF,TGTGCCAGCAGTACACCGGGACAGGGGGCCACAGATACGCAGTATTTT
TRBV7-8,-,TRBJ2-1,few,CASSLRRDNEQFF,TGTGCCAGCAGCTTACGGCGGGATAATGAGCAGTTCTTC
TRBV20-1,TRBD2,TRBJ2-5,many,CSTTGTSGSWETQYF,TGCAGTACGACCGGGACTAGCGGGAGTTGGGAGACCCAGTACTTC
TRBV24-1,TRBD1,TRBJ2-1,-,CATSAMGQIYNEQFF,TGTGCCACCAGTGCCATGGGACAGATTTACAATGAGCAGTTCTTC
TRBV29-1,-,TRBJ2-1,many,CSVSTGTYNEQFF,TGCAGCGTTTCGACAGGAACCTACAATGAGCAGTTCTTC
TRBV5-6,TRBD2,TRBJ2-7,many,CASSLADSGRSSYEQYF,TGTGCCAGCAGCTTGGCGGATAGCGGGAGGAGCTCCTACGAGCAGTACTTC
TRBV7-8,-,TRBJ2-1,-,CASSLVGSRRALGDEQFF,TGTGCCAGCAGCTTAGTGGGTAGCAGGAGAGCCTTAGGTGATGAGCAGTTCTTC
TRBV6-1,-,TRBJ1-2,-,CASLQGVDYGYTF,TGTGCCAGTCTACAGGGTGTGGACTATGGCTACACCTTC
TRBV24-1,-,TRBJ1-3,few,CATSDLSRGLHSSGNTIYF,TGTGCCACCAGTGATTTGAGCCGAGGACTCCATAGCTCTGGAAACACCATATATTTT
TRBV9,TRBD2,TRBJ2-3,-,CASSTSGRGGTDTQYF,TGTGCCAGCAGCACCAGCGGGAGGGGGGGCACAGATACGCAGTATTTT
TRBV3-1,-,TRBJ1-1,few,CASSHGGSPAFF,TGTGCCAGCAGCCATGGAGGCTCTCCGGCTTTCTTT
TRBV12-3/TRBV12-4,TRBD1,TRBJ2-3,-,CASSKRYGTGDTDTQYF,TGTGCCAGCAGTAAACGATACGGGACAGGGGACACAGATACGCAGTATTTT
TRBV20-1,TRBD2,TRBJ2-7,few,CSASPGLAGTYEQYF,TGCAGTGCTAGCCCCGGACTAGCGGGAACCTACGAGCAGTACTTC
TRBV10-3,TRBD1,TRBJ1-5,many,CAIRSGTGVSQPQHF,TGTGCCATCAGGTCCGGGACAGGGGTGTCTCAGCCCCAGCATTTT
TRBV19,-,TRBJ1-5,-,CASSVTGNQPQHF,TGTGCCAGTAGTGTTACCGGGAATCAGCCCCAGCATTTT
TRBV7-3,TRBD2,TRBJ2-1,many,CASSLQRESYNEQFF,TGTGCCAGCAGCCTCCAGCGGGAGTCTTACAATGAGCAGTTCTTC
TRBV7-8,TRBD2,TRBJ2-2,many,CASSLVAGGDRSGELFF,TGTGCCAGCAGCTTAGTAGCGGGGGGCGATCGTTCCGGGGAGCTGTTTTTT